These T cell receptor beta chains were read from a single sample in a study of preoperative IRX-2 immunotherapy in early breast cancer. Sequenced by immunoSEQ multiplex PCR; TCRdb stores in-frame clones only, minus some. Seen here are tens of thousands of clones, around four fifths observed once, and the top ten hold approximately 1.5%. The input for sequencing was lymph node tissue, taken after IRX-2 immunotherapy. All receptors derive from a human donor with breast cancer. Each CDR3 is given with its conserved first and last residue. The D gene is left open where the match is weak.

-	TRBV5-1	CASSTSGPLGEQYF
TRBD2	TRBV7-6	CASSPMGGGTYEQYF
-	TRBV6-8	CATLAGGGIGTGELFF
-	TRBV1	CASSQNRGGSYEQYF
-	TRBV25-1	CASAQDSEHRYGYTF
TRBD2	TRBV28	CASSPNSGGDTDTQYF
-	TRBV7-1	CASSYVTNTEAFF
-	TRBV1	CASSQAGANTGELFF
TRBD1	TRBV5-1	CASSSPGQAAGAEAFF
TRBD2	TRBV11-3	CASSQYLGLAGGNIQYF
-	TRBV28	CASSYGGSGERPQHF
-	TRBV11-3	CASSLGPALGYGYTF
TRBD1	TRBV7-1	CASSLQGRHSTDTQYF
-	TRBV6-8	CASSYSRASRKGSYEQYF
-	TRBV6-8	CASSYSGGVSQPQHF
-	TRBV7-7	CASSLDTNSYEQYF
-	TRBV28	CASRVYARGYEAFF
TRBD1	TRBV28	CASSMDRPFNSYEQYF
TRBD1	TRBV29-1	CSVGDSDNQPQHF
-	TRBV18	CASSPNQGFGHTQYF
TRBD2	TRBV7-1	CASSRSGAGGETQYF
-	TRBV7-1	CASSRDTDQPQHF
-	TRBV15	CATSRGGATFSTNEKLFF
TRBD1	TRBV23-1	CASSFATGTGGTEAFF
-	TRBV30	CAWRGGFGNTEAFF
-	TRBV19	CASSVSPSTEAFF
TRBD1	TRBV18	CASSYNRGAPYEQYF
-	TRBV19	CASSPRQRSSGNTIYF
-	TRBV12-5	CASTDIIRTDTQYF
TRBD1	TRBV11-3	CASSPQGERGGTEAFF